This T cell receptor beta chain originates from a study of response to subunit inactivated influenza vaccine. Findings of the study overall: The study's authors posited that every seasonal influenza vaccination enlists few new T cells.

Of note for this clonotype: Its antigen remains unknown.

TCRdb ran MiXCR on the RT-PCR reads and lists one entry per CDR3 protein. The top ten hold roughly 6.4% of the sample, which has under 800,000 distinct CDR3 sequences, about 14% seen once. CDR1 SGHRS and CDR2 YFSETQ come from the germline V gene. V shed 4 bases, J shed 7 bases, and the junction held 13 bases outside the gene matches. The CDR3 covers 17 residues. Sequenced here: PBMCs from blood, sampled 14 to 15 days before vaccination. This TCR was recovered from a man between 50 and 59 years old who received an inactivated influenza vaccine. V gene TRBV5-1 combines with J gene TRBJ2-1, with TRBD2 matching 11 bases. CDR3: CASSHTSGGSNGNEQFF. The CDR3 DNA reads TGCGCCAGCAGCCACACTAGCGGGGGTTCAAACGGTAATGAGCAGTTCTTC.